The 27 T cell receptor beta chains below come from one sample, sequenced in a study of cytomegalovirus exposure and HLA in healthy donors. Both 60 Vbeta primers and 13 Jbeta primers went into the PCR. Profiled with immunoSEQ multiplex PCR; TCRdb holds only in-frame clones, not every one. Of roughly 160,000 clones in the sample, roughly four fifths were seen once. Sequenced: PBMCs. These receptors came from a man aged 50 to 60 in good health and CMV-seropositive.

The chain uses TRBV19 and TRBJ2-5; D is ambiguous. With the DNA end fitting TRBJ2-7 better, the J assignment may be wrong. The CDR3 spans 17 residues. Germline V gene sequence: CDR1 LNHDA, CDR2 SQIVND (reference sequence). CDR3 loop: CASSIDHGVGLSYEQYF. CDR3 sequence (DNA): TGTGCCAGTAGTATAGATCATGGAGTCGGCCTCTCCTACGAGCAGTACTTC.

The V gene is TRBV11-3, the J gene TRBJ2-1; TRBD2 matches at 10 bases. This CDR3 is 16 amino acids long. Losses at the gene ends were 4 bases for V and 4 bases for J; bases not matched to a gene: 7. From germline, CDR1 is SGHNT and CDR2 YENEEA. CDR3 sequence: CASSSTSGLKYNEQFF. CDR3 bases: TGTGCCAGCAGCTCGACTAGCGGGTTGAAATACAATGAGCAGTTCTTC.

The chain couples TRBV28 to TRBJ1-4, with D possibly being TRBD1 (5 bases). V was pared by 2 bases and J by 7 bases, with 14 bases between. There are 15 residues in the CDR3. Germline loops: CDR1 MDHEN, CDR2 SYDVKM. The CDR3 is CASSLLQGKGEKLFF. For the CDR3, the DNA is TGTGCCAGCAGTTTACTTCAGGGAAAGGGTGAAAAACTGTTTTTT.

The chain joins TRBV27 to TRBJ2-1; maybe TRBD2 (7 bases). The V gene's germline CDR1 is MNHEY and CDR2 SMNVEV (reference sequence). Between the trimmed V and J ends, which lost 4 bases and 3 bases, there was a span of 19 bases. The CDR3 contains 17 residues. This chain's CDR3 is CASSSRGAGTHYNEQFF. The CDR3, as DNA: TGTGCCAGCAGTTCCAGGGGAGCGGGAACACACTACAATGAGCAGTTCTTC.

The chain is built from TRBV7-6 and TRBJ2-1; perhaps TRBD1 as D (6 bases). Germline V gene data show CDR1 as SGHVS and CDR2 as FNYEAQ. The V and J ends lost 1 base and 3 bases respectively, with 10 bases between them. There are 15 residues in the CDR3. The CDR3 region is CASSLESDSYNEQFF. The CDR3, as DNA: TGTGCCAGCAGCTTAGAATCGGACAGCTACAATGAGCAGTTCTTC.

The rearrangement joins TRBV4-2 to TRBJ2-1; 7 bases fit TRBD2. After removal of 2 bases from V and 1 base from J, the junction contained 11 bases not matched to a gene. The CDR3 has 18 residues. Germline V gene lookup returns CDR1 LGHNA and CDR2 YNFKEQ. The CDR3: CASSQILAVDPSYNEQFF. The CDR3 DNA reads TGTGCCAGCAGCCAAATTCTAGCGGTAGACCCGTCCTACAATGAGCAGTTCTTC.

The chain joins TRBV30 to TRBJ2-5, with D tentatively TRBD1 (5 bases). In germline, CDR1 is GTSNPN, CDR2 SVGIG (reference sequence). V was trimmed by 7 bases and J by 6 bases, leaving 15 bases between them. CDR3 length equals 12 residues. The CDR3 loop is CASQVFPKTQYF. The DNA for the CDR3 is TGTGCCTCACAGGTCTTTCCAAAGACCCAGTACTTC.

This rearrangement joins TRBV5-6 to TRBJ1-2, with 8 bases identical to TRBD1. The J segment lost 8 bases and the V segment lost 1 base, leaving 4 bases of the junction unmatched. The CDR3 runs 13 residues. Germline CDR1 and CDR2: SGHDT and YYEEEE. CDR3: CASSLKTGVGYTF. The CDR3 DNA follows: TGTGCCAGCAGCTTGAAGACAGGGGTCGGCTACACCTTC.

A word on this clone: A read error may account for a junction end that differs from germline. The chain is built from TRBV13 and TRBJ2-5, with TRBD2 as a possible D gene (7 bases). The CDR3 totals 13 residues. Germline CDR1 PRHDT, CDR2 FYEKMQ (reference sequence). CDR3 nucleotide sequence: TGTGCCAGCAGATTAGGGGGGGCGGAGACCCAGTACTTC. Encoded protein: CASRLGGAETQYF.

The rearrangement uses TRBV9 and TRBJ2-1; the match to TRBD2 covers 8 bases. Germline CDR1 and CDR2: SGDLS and YYNGEE. The CDR3 runs 18 residues. V lost 1 base, J lost 0 bases, and 9 bases stayed unmatched. The CDR3 loop reads CASSVRGGSGSSYNEQFF. The CDR3 DNA sequence: TGTGCCAGCAGCGTAAGGGGGGGGAGCGGGAGCTCCTACAATGAGCAGTTCTTC.

J is TRBJ2-7 and V is TRBV5-6; 7 bases map to TRBD1. The CDR3 is 14 residues long. V shed 2 bases and J 3 bases; nucleotides not matched to a gene: 5. Per germline, CDR1 SGHDT and CDR2 YYEEEE. The CDR3 region is CASSFLDRYYEQYF. DNA of the CDR3: TGTGCCAGCAGCTTCCTGGACAGGTACTACGAGCAGTACTTC.

J is TRBJ2-3 and V is TRBV28; possible D gene TRBD2, 6 bases. Trimming cost V 5 bases and J 0 bases, with 9 bases left between them. The CDR3 consists of 14 residues. The germline CDR1 and CDR2 sequences are MDHEN and SYDVKM. CDR3 in amino acids: CASSREASTDTQYF. The CDR3 coding sequence is TGTGCCAGCAGTAGGGAGGCTAGCACAGATACGCAGTATTTT.

The V call is TRBV6-6, the J call TRBJ1-3, with D possibly TRBD1 on 5 matching bases. CDR3 size: 15 residues. V was clipped by 10 bases and J by 3 bases, with 19 bases between them. Germline values: CDR1 MNHNY, CDR2 SVGAGI (reference sequence). The chain's CDR3 is CATQTPLGGGNTIYF. For the CDR3, the DNA is TGTGCCACCCAAACTCCATTGGGGGGTGGAAACACCATATATTTT.

The J gene is TRBJ2-7, the V gene TRBV28; TRBD2 agrees at 13 bases. Germline assignment: CDR1 MDHEN and CDR2 SYDVKM. With 1 base clipped from V and 2 bases from J, the junction kept 2 bases outside the gene matches. The CDR3 length is 16 residues. The CDR3 bases are TGTGCCAGCAGTTTATCAGGACTAGCGGGAGCCTACGAGCAGTACTTC. Protein product: CASSLSGLAGAYEQYF.

For the CDR3, the DNA is TGTGCCAGCGGCAGGGACTTCTCCACAGATACGCAGTATTTT. Translation: CASGRDFSTDTQYF. V is TRBV27 and J is TRBJ2-3; possible D gene TRBD2, 6 bases. Trimming cost V 8 bases and J 2 bases, with 14 bases left between them. This CDR3 has 14 residues. Germline V gene sequence: CDR1 MNHEY, CDR2 SMNVEV (reference sequence).

The chain has TRBV7-9 and TRBJ2-2; TRBD2 matches 8 bases. J gave up 4 bases and V 5 bases, and 3 bases lay outside the gene matches. Germline V CDR1 and CDR2: SEHNR, FQNEAQ (reference sequence). The CDR3 contains 14 residues. CDR3 region: CASSPLAGTGELFF. In DNA, the CDR3 is TGTGCCAGCAGCCCGCTAGCGGGCACCGGGGAGCTGTTTTTT.

The chain employs TRBV28 and TRBJ1-1, with D hard to call. Trimming removed 5 bases at V and 3 bases at J, with 16 bases between. There are 15 residues in the CDR3. CDR1 and CDR2 (germline): MDHEN, SYDVKM. This chain's CDR3 is CASSPKSEMDTEAFF. The CDR3 DNA follows: TGTGCCAGCAGTCCCAAAAGCGAGATGGACACTGAAGCTTTCTTT.

The J gene is TRBJ1-5, the V gene TRBV30; D gene unclear. Germline V gene lookup returns CDR1 GTSNPN and CDR2 SVGIG (reference sequence). Trimming stripped 5 bases from V and 7 bases from J, with 15 bases between. The CDR3 covers 13 residues. CDR3 DNA sequence: TGTGCCTGGGCGCGGGAGGGTGAGCAGCCCCAGCATTTT. Its translation is CAWAREGEQPQHF.

The rearrangement uses TRBV28 and TRBJ1-5; possible D gene TRBD1, 6 bases. The CDR3 runs 16 residues. Germline CDR1 and CDR2: MDHEN and SYDVKM. Trimming removed 2 bases from V and 2 bases from J, with 13 bases in between. The CDR3 here is CASSLGFGGGNQPQHF. CDR3 bases: TGTGCCAGCAGTTTAGGATTTGGGGGCGGCAATCAGCCCCAGCATTTT.

This chain joins TRBV9 and TRBJ2-6; a weak D match, TRBD2 (6 bases). Trimming took 4 bases from V and 3 from J, leaving 17 bases between them. CDR3 length: 17 amino acids. The germline CDR1 and CDR2 sequences are SGDLS and YYNGEE. CDR3 sequence: CASSSLEGSGGANVLTF. In DNA, the CDR3 is TGTGCCAGCAGCTCCTTGGAGGGGTCGGGTGGGGCCAACGTCCTGACTTTC.

This clone showed up just once. This chain joins TRBV28 and TRBJ2-1, with TRBD2 matching 14 bases. The germline V gene has CDR1 MDHEN and CDR2 SYDVKM. The CDR3 is 14 residues long. Losses at the gene ends were 6 bases for V and 7 bases for J; bases not matched to a gene: 2. The CDR3 region is CASRGLAGVNEQFF. DNA for the CDR3: TGTGCCAGCAGGGGACTAGCGGGAGTGAATGAGCAGTTCTTC.

The chain combines TRBV5-1 with TRBJ2-2, with D maybe TRBD2 (5 bases). Germline CDR1 reads SGHRS; CDR2 reads YFSETQ. The CDR3 is 14 residues long. Trimming cost V 1 base and J 3 bases, with 7 bases left between them. CDR3 amino acids: CASSLRGDTGELFF. DNA of the CDR3: TGCGCCAGCAGCTTGCGGGGAGACACCGGGGAGCTGTTTTTT.

The chain recombines TRBV7-9 with TRBJ2-1; D unclear. Trimming pared 2 bases from V and 5 bases from J, leaving 13 bases between. Germline V gene sequence: CDR1 SEHNR, CDR2 FQNEAQ (reference sequence). The CDR3 is 15 residues long. CDR3 loop: CASSLKTALDNEQFF. In DNA, the CDR3 is TGTGCCAGCAGCTTAAAAACCGCCTTAGACAATGAGCAGTTCTTC.

This rearrangement joins TRBV28 to TRBJ1-4; tentative D call: TRBD1 (5 bases). Germline CDR1 and CDR2: MDHEN and SYDVKM. The V and J ends lost 10 bases and 8 bases respectively, with 14 bases between them. The CDR3 is 12 residues long. The CDR3 spells CATAGGPEKLFF. CDR3 nucleotides: TGTGCCACCGCCGGGGGTCCCGAAAAACTGTTTTTT.

This clone was observed once. CDR3 sequence reads: CASGGRGHF. The CDR3 nucleotides read TGTGCCAGCGGAGGCAGGGGGCATTTT. This chain links TRBV21-1 with TRBJ1-5; the table's D gene call, TRBD1, was not cross checked with the DNA. TRBV21-1 is marked as a pseudogene. The CDR3 is made up of 9 amino acids.

The chain combines TRBV4-3 with TRBJ2-2; 12 bases are a match to TRBD2. The CDR3 is 17 residues long. Germline assignment: CDR1 LGHNA and CDR2 YSLEER. Trimming at V came to 3 bases and at J to 5 bases, leaving 7 bases not matched to a gene. The CDR3: CASSHLGLAGRTGELFF. CDR3 DNA sequence: TGCGCCAGCAGCCACCTTGGACTAGCGGGGAGGACCGGGGAGCTGTTTTTT.

The chain is built from TRBV27 and TRBJ2-1, with a weak D call TRBD2 (6 bases). Germline V CDR1 and CDR2: MNHEY, SMNVEV (reference sequence). The CDR3 covers 14 residues. The V gene lost 2 bases and the J gene lost 8 bases, with 13 bases spanning the gap. The CDR3 protein is CASSLGTAGDEQFF. The DNA for the CDR3 is TGTGCCAGCAGTTTAGGAACAGCGGGCGATGAGCAGTTCTTC.